The rows below give T cell receptor beta chains drawn from one sample of a study of prognosis after radiotherapy for stage I lung cancer. TCRdb redid the calling of the multiplex PCR reads with MiXCR, one entry per CDR3 protein. There are roughly 30,000 distinct CDR3 sequences in the sample; approximately 51% occur only once, and 16% lies in the top ten. The source material was PBMCs, sampled before or after stereotactic body radiation therapy (not recorded which). These receptors came from a donor over 45 with non-small cell lung cancer. Each CDR3 is given with its conserved first and last residue. The D gene is left open where the match is weak. Size is omitted from some rows. Given values are once, few, many or a class for expanded clones.

v_gene,j_gene,abundance,d_gene,CDR3nt,CDR3aa
TRBV19,TRBJ1-2,NA,NA,TGTGCCAGGGGGGGGGGGGGGTTCTATGGCTACACCTTC,CARGGGGFYGYTF
TRBV30,TRBJ1-3,medium-sized,TRBD1,TGTGCCTGGAGTGTATTTGGGACAGGGGGCAACACCATATATTTT,CAWSVFGTGGNTIYF
TRBV20-1,TRBJ2-7,NA,NA,TGCAGTGCTAGAGATCGGTCAGGCTGGTCCTACGAGCAGTACTTC,CSARDRSGWSYEQYF
TRBV7-9,TRBJ2-2,many,NA,TGTGCCAGCAGCTCCCACGGGGGTTCGAACACCGGGGAGCTGTTTTTT,CASSSHGGSNTGELFF
TRBV6-4,TRBJ2-1,medium-sized,NA,TGTGCCAGCAACCGGGGTAGCTCCTACAATGAGCAGTTCTTC,CASNRGSSYNEQFF
TRBV20-1,TRBJ1-1,NA,NA,TGCAGTGCTAGAGGTGGGGAGTACACTGAAGATTTCTTT,CSARGGEYTEDFF
TRBV6-2/TRBV6-3,TRBJ2-7,once,NA,TGTACCAGCAATGCATGGGGTACATACGAGCAGTACTTC,CTSNAWGTYEQYF
TRBV28,TRBJ2-1,NA,TRBD2,TGTGCCAGCATGTCCGGGACTAGTCGTCCGACTGAGCACTTCTTC,CASMSGTSRPTEHFF
TRBV7-2,TRBJ2-7,medium-sized,NA,TGTGCCAGCAGCTTGGGCTCCTACGAGCAGTACTTC,CASSLGSYEQYF
TRBV7-2,TRBJ2-3,many,NA,TGTGCCAGCAGCTCCCTGGGCGGACGGACAGATACGCAGTATTTT,CASSSLGGRTDTQYF
TRBV5-1,TRBJ1-3,many,NA,TGCGCCAGCAGCTTCGGCGACGCCGAGAACACCATATATTTT,CASSFGDAENTIYF
TRBV7-2,TRBJ2-7,NA,NA,TGTGCCAGCAGCTTAGATCGAGGCAGCGAGCAGTACTTC,CASSLDRGSEQYF
TRBV27,TRBJ2-2,many,NA,TGTGCCAGCAGTCGAAGTCCTTCCCAGGGTCCCGGGGAGCTGTTTTTT,CASSRSPSQGPGELFF
TRBV12-3/TRBV12-4,TRBJ2-7,many,TRBD2,TGTGCCAGCAGTTCTCCGGGACTAGCGTTCTCCTGGTGGCAGTACTTC,CASSSPGLAFSWWQYF
TRBV28,TRBJ1-1,NA,NA,TGTGCCAGCAGTTTCGGAAAGAGCACTGAAGCTTTCTTT,CASSFGKSTEAFF
TRBV27,TRBJ1-2,many,TRBD1,TGTGCCAGCAGTCCTACCTTCGGGACAGGTCGGCATGGCTACACCTTC,CASSPTFGTGRHGYTF
TRBV5-1,TRBJ1-2,many,TRBD1,TGCGCCAGCAGCTCCCGACAGGGTTTTGGCTACACCTTC,CASSSRQGFGYTF
TRBV15,TRBJ2-1,many,NA,TGTGCCACCAGCACTCAACGTGGGGGTGAGCAGTTCTTC,CATSTQRGGEQFF
TRBV4-1,TRBJ2-1,NA,TRBD2,TGCGCCAGCAGCCAAGCTGCGGCGGGAGCCTACAATGAGCAGTTCTTC,CASSQAAAGAYNEQFF
TRBV9,TRBJ1-3,NA,NA,TGTGCCAGCAGCGCGAGCCCAGGAGGCTCTGGAAACACCATATATTTT,CASSASPGGSGNTIYF
TRBV20-1,TRBJ2-1,NA,NA,TGCAGTGCTAGACCCGCTAGCTCCTACAATGAGCAGTTCTTC,CSARPASSYNEQFF
TRBV7-2,TRBJ2-3,NA,NA,TGTGCCAGCAGCACGGACAGCGCCAGATACACAGATACGCAGTATTTT,CASSTDSARYTDTQYF
TRBV6-5,TRBJ2-7,medium-sized,TRBD2,TGTGCCAGCAGTTACGGACTAGCGGGAGTGGACGAGCAGTACTTC,CASSYGLAGVDEQYF
TRBV5-1,TRBJ1-6,many,NA,TGCGCCAGCAGTCAGGACACGAACGGAAATTCACCCCTCCACTTT,CASSQDTNGNSPLHF
TRBV11-2,TRBJ2-2,few,TRBD2,TGTGTCAGCAGCCCTGGGACTATGCGTGGGGAGCTGTTTTTT,CVSSPGTMRGELFF
TRBV9,TRBJ2-3,NA,NA,TGTGCCAGCAGCCCTAGGACTAATACAGATACGCAGTATTTT,CASSPRTNTDTQYF
TRBV3-2,TRBJ1-2,many,NA,TGTGCCAGCAGCCAAAGACCACCCCGGGACGCCGAGCGGGGCAACTATGGCTACACCTTC,CASSQRPPRDAERGNYGYTF
TRBV6-1,TRBJ1-2,many,TRBD1,TGTGCCAGCAGTACGTCCGGCGCAGGGGGAAGCTATGGCTACACCTTC,CASSTSGAGGSYGYTF
TRBV20-1,TRBJ1-2,many,NA,TGCAGTGCTAGAGATCGGAGGAGGGGTGAGGGGGGCTACACCTTC,CSARDRRRGEGGYTF